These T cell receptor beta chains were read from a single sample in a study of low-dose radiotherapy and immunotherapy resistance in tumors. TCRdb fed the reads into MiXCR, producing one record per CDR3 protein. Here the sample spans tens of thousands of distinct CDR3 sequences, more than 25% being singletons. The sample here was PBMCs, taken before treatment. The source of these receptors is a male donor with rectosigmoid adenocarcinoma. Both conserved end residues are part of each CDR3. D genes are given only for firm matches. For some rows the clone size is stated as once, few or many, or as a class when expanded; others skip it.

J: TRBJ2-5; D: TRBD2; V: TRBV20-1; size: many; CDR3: CSASVGRAQETQYF; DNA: TGCAGTGCTTCTGTTGGGAGGGCCCAAGAGACCCAGTACTTC
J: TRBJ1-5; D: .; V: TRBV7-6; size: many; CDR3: CASSSERAGTNQPQHF; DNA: TGTGCCAGCAGCTCTGAGAGGGCCGGGACCAATCAGCCCCAGCATTTT
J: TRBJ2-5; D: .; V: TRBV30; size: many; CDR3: CAWRQGKTQETQYF; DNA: TGTGCCTGGAGACAGGGAAAAACACAAGAGACCCAGTACTTC
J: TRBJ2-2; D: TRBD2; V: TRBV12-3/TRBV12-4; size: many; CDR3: CASSPPASGRARGELFF; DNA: TGTGCCAGCAGTCCCCCGGCTAGCGGGAGGGCCCGCGGGGAGCTGTTTTTT
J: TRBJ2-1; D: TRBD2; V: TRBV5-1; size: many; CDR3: CASSSLAGGNEQFF; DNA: TGCGCCAGCTCCTCCCTAGCGGGAGGTAATGAGCAGTTCTTC
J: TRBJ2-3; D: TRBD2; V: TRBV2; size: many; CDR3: CASSVRSGGDTDTQYF; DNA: TGTGCCAGCAGTGTCCGTAGCGGGGGCGACACAGATACGCAGTATTTT
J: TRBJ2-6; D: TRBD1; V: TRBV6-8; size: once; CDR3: CASRRPGQGAGGANVLTF; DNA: TGTGCCAGCAGACGCCCGGGACAGGGGGCAGGTGGGGCCAACGTCCTGACTTTC
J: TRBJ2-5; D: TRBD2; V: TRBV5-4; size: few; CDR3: CASSFHSGGLETQYF; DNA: TGTGCCAGCAGCTTCCACAGCGGGGGTTTAGAGACCCAGTACTTC
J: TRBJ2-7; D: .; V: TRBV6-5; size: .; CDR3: CASSYLDRSSYEQYF; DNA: TGTGCCAGCAGTTACCTGGACCGTAGCTCCTACGAGCAGTACTTC
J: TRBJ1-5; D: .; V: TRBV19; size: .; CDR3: CASSLGTNFRSNQPQHF; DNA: TGTGCCAGTAGTCTAGGGACTAACTTTAGGAGCAATCAGCCCCAGCATTTT
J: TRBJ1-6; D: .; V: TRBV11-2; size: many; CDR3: CASSLHPDQDSPLHF; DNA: TGTGCCAGCAGCTTACACCCCGATCAAGATTCACCCCTCCACTTT
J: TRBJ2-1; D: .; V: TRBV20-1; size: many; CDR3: CSARGPGLQNEQFF; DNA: TGCAGTGCTAGGGGACCGGGACTGCAAAATGAGCAGTTCTTC
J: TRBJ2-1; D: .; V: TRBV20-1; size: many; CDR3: CSATGLSSEQFF; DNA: TGCAGTGCGACGGGGCTCAGCAGTGAGCAGTTCTTC
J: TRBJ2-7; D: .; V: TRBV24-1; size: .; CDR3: CATSDLGGTEQYF; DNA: TGTGCCACCAGTGATTTAGGAGGGACCGAGCAGTACTTC